This record covers a single T cell receptor beta chain. The clone's antigen remains unknown. No much larger clone exists at a distance of one base, and base qualities are not known. The immunoSEQ Assay, a bias-controlled multiplex PCR, was used to amplify TCRbeta CDR3 regions from genomic DNA. In the source study's methods: The number of nucleated cells in each sample was estimated from the amplification of reference gene primers within the assay. To quantify the absolute abundance of each unique TCRbeta CDR3 rearrangement, sequence reads were collapsed and filtered. For each sample, productive Simpson clonality was calculated as the square root of Simpson's diversity index over productive rearrangements. This is the immuneACCESS table as TCRdb keeps it, with only in-frame sequences that have V and J called. A part of the clones is gone; compared with another copy, unresolved V genes explain less than half, and the rest is unexplained. The V and J calls and clone size are taken from that table; D and trimming were inferred from the DNA. The sample records approximately 280,000 clones, around nine tenths of which are singletons. The top ten clonotypes cover about 5.7% of the sample.

The data originate from a study of blood T cell repertoires in COVID-19 (TCRdb year 2020). For the study in its entirety: Samples from collaborators originated in the United States, Italy and Spain and spanned both the acute and convalescent phases of COVID-19. The material from the prospective study consisted of cDNA or gDNA derived from T cells, B-cell-depleted T cells, or PBMCs. Subjects who had been exposed to COVID-19, were actively infected with it, or had recovered from it provided the deeply sampled blood TCRbeta repertoires that made up the dataset. A freely available public database, intended as a resource for researchers studying the immune response to SARS-CoV-2, is where the repertoires were released. The samples were drawn from the first 160 participants of the ongoing ImmuneRACE study and from 1,200 or so subjects provided by 6 global collaborators. The sample metadata nearly always contained a de-identified subject ID, COVID-19 status, age in years and sex. Where HLA class I and class II types were available, the types were taken from metadata supplied by the sample provider, not from assay-based typing. What the research found in general, with its limitations: How much clinical and demographic metadata was included differed by source and by participant, and the metadata was provided uncurated.

Participants in the prospective study were aged roughly 18 to 100 years, lived in over 20 United States geographic areas, and enrolled through a virtual design. Cohort assignment in the prospective study relied on participant-reported clinical history from a screening survey and a study questionnaire. Recovered participants in ImmuneRACE Cohort 3 were defined as having two consecutive negative NP/OP PCR tests, clearance from a healthcare professional, or resolution of symptoms. Each participant in the prospective study had whole blood, serum and a nasopharyngeal or oropharyngeal swab collected by mobile phlebotomists. Over a roughly 2-month period, participants in the prospective study had the option of providing additional blood draws and questionnaires. Before DNA extraction, prospective study blood samples were shipped either frozen or at room temperature. Looking up the germline V gene yields CDR1 SGHRS and CDR2 YFSETQ. Including the terminal cysteine and phenylalanine, the CDR3 comprises 15 residues. Only the CDR3 portion is preserved as DNA: 45 bases, with reading frame beginning at the first base. Trimming takes 3 bases off V and 3 bases off J; junction bases not matched to a gene: 2.

The sequence derives from a woman aged 35 to 49 who had recovered from COVID-19. The V and J segments used are TRBV5-1 and TRBJ2-3; TRBD2 lines up with 12 middle nucleotides. Sequences were obtained from PBMCs or T cells enriched from blood (not recorded which). The bases are TGCGCCAGCAGCTCCCTAGCGGGAGGGACAGATACGCAGTATTTT. Its translation is CASSSLAGGTDTQYF.